The rows below give T cell receptor beta chains drawn from one sample of a study of shared clonotypes between healthy human individuals. The data were produced by immunoSEQ multiplex PCR, yet TCRdb's version contains in-frame clones alone and is incomplete. The sample carries 950,000 to 1,100,000 clones, approximately 80% recorded once. Material for sequencing was memory CD4+ T cells from PBMCs. The receptor set was obtained from a man aged 18 to 29 in good health. Some clones in this sample may be carry-over from other donors' samples. Each CDR3 is given with its conserved first and last residue. The D gene is left open where the match is weak.

v_call	j_call	d_call	cdr3_aa
TRBV9	TRBJ1-2	.	CASSVGREAGYTF
TRBV6-6	TRBJ2-1	.	CASSASNNEQFF
TRBV19	TRBJ1-4	TRBD1	CASSIGQGDEKLFF
TRBV9	TRBJ1-5	.	CASSVDGSYQPQHF
TRBV30	TRBJ2-7	.	CAWGRTGAYEQYF
TRBV6-5	TRBJ2-3	.	CASSGTGTYTDTQYF
TRBV27	TRBJ1-2	TRBD1	CASRPGGENYGYTF
TRBV10-1	TRBJ2-2	TRBD2	CASSDGLGGSNTGELFF
TRBV6-5	TRBJ1-2	TRBD1	CASSYSGQGEYGYTF
TRBV7-8	TRBJ2-1	TRBD2	CASSLVASGGFAYNEQFF
TRBV6-1	TRBJ2-5	.	CASTITPTGQETQYF
TRBV4-3	.	TRBD2	CASSQESSGDEQYF
TRBV7-9	TRBJ1-3	.	CASSVSRATMGNTIYF
TRBV27	TRBJ2-6	TRBD2	CASSLTSGRIAGANVLTF
TRBV6-5	TRBJ1-2	.	CASSYLRENYGYTF
TRBV27	TRBJ2-7	.	CASSLLATYEQYF
TRBV29-1	TRBJ2-1	.	CSVVGRGDEQFF
TRBV2	TRBJ2-2	TRBD2	CASSLAGTGELFF
TRBV2	TRBJ2-7	.	CASSAHQSHEQYF
TRBV28	TRBJ1-2	.	CASSFHRGGPLSFYTF
TRBV13	TRBJ2-1	.	CASSPRRRQAYNEQFF
TRBV7-2	TRBJ2-7	.	CASSLLGVRGWAYEQYF
TRBV7-8	TRBJ1-3	.	CASSLRAGVAGNTIYF
TRBV2	TRBJ2-4	TRBD2	CASSEGLAGTDIQYF
TRBV5-4	TRBJ2-3	.	CASSWTSTDTQYF
TRBV11-2	TRBJ2-1	TRBD1	CASSLGTGGQFF
TRBV18	TRBJ1-1	.	CASSPGLKAEAFF
TRBV7-3	TRBJ2-7	TRBD2	CASSLRGLAHYEQYF
TRBV29-1	TRBJ2-2	.	CSVENTGELFF